This passage covers 10 T cell receptor beta chains from one sample sequenced in a study of cytomegalovirus exposure and HLA in healthy donors. The PCR made use of 60 Vbeta and 13 Jbeta primers. Libraries were prepared by immunoSEQ multiplex PCR; TCRdb keeps only in-frame clonotypes and omits some of them. The table includes about 130,000 clones, over 70% detected once. The sequenced sample was PBMCs. These receptor sequences come from a woman in her thirties or forties in good health and CMV-seronegative.

The chain couples TRBV9 to TRBJ2-7; D possibly corresponds to TRBD2 (5 bases). CDR3 length equals 15 residues. Germline loops: CDR1 SGDLS, CDR2 YYNGEE. V was cut by 0 bases and J by 2 bases, with 12 bases left in between. DNA of the CDR3: TGTGCCAGCAGCGTAGGGGCGGGCTACCCCTACGAGCAGTACTTC. This translates into CASSVGAGYPYEQYF.

This sequence joins TRBV28 and TRBJ1-1; 7 bases align to TRBD1. The CDR3 covers 16 residues. Germline V gene sequence: CDR1 MDHEN, CDR2 SYDVKM. V dropped 1 base and J dropped 7; count of bases not matched to a gene: 12. The DNA of the CDR3 is TGTGCCAGCAGTTTATCCCCCATAGACAGGGCCGGTGAAGCTTTCTTT. Translation gives CASSLSPIDRAGEAFF.

This clone was observed a single time. The chain couples TRBV19 to TRBJ2-1; 14 bases align to TRBD2. The CDR3 spans 16 residues. The V and J ends lost 3 bases and 9 bases, in that order; junction bases with no gene match: 7. Germline values: CDR1 LNHDA, CDR2 SQIVND (reference sequence). This CDR3 reads CASSILTSGGAGEQFF. In nucleotides, the CDR3 is TGTGCCAGTAGTATCTTGACTAGCGGGGGGGCGGGTGAGCAGTTCTTC.

A remark on this clone: The germline gene is not matched at one end of the junction; a read error may be the cause. The rearrangement links TRBV15 to TRBJ2-6; TRBD2 agrees at 10 bases. The V gene's germline CDR1 is LNHNV and CDR2 YYDKDF (reference sequence). The CDR3 is 19 amino acids. CDR3: CATSRGRTSGYSGANGLTF. For the CDR3, the DNA is TGTGCCACCAGCAGGGGGAGGACTAGCGGATACTCTGGGGCCAACGGCCTGACTTTC. The whole variable domain, filled in from reference TRBV15 and TRBJ2-6, reads DAMVIQNPRYQVTQFGKPVTLSCSQTLNHNVMYWYQQKSSQAPKLLFHYYDKDFNNEADTPDNFQSRRPNTSFCFLDIRSPGLGDTAMYLCATSRGRTSGYSGANGLTFGAGSRLTVL.

This clone was observed a few times. This chain joins TRBV7-2 and TRBJ1-6; D gene unclear. Germline V gene data show CDR1 as SGHTA and CDR2 as FQGNSA. This CDR3 comprises 12 residues. Trimming took 3 bases from V and 9 from J, leaving 6 bases between them. The DNA for the CDR3 is TGTGCCAGCAGCTTTAGTAGTTCACCCCTCCACTTT. As protein: CASSFSSSPLHF.

This clone was found once. The gene calls are TRBV7-8 and TRBJ2-3; D uncertain. The ends were cut back, 5 bases at V and 6 bases at J, with 9 bases in the middle. The CDR3 spans 12 residues. CDR1 SGHVS and CDR2 FQNEAQ come from the germline V gene. The CDR3: CASSPHKDTQYF. DNA for the CDR3: TGTGCCAGCAGCCCTCACAAGGATACGCAGTATTTT.

V gene TRBV5-6 combines with J gene TRBJ2-1, with TRBD2 identical over 14 bases. CDR3 length: 15 amino acids. Germline V gives CDR1 SGHDT, CDR2 YYEEEE. V shed 3 bases and J 7 bases; nucleotides not matched to a gene: 3. CDR3 nucleotides: TGTGCCAGCAGCTGGACTAGCGGGAGGAAAAATGAGCAGTTCTTC. As protein: CASSWTSGRKNEQFF.

The chain uses TRBV5-6 and TRBJ2-3; 10 nucleotides align to TRBD2. Trimming took 2 bases from V and 6 from J; bases not matched to a gene: 3. This CDR3 has 14 amino acids. CDR1 is SGHDT and CDR2 is YYEEEE in the germline V gene. CDR3 protein: CASSLSGGADTQYF. The CDR3 coding sequence is TGTGCCAGCAGCTTAAGCGGGGGGGCGGATACGCAGTATTTT.

The chain uses TRBV9 and TRBJ2-2, with D possibly TRBD1 on 5 matching bases. From germline, CDR1 is SGDLS and CDR2 YYNGEE. This CDR3 is 17 amino acids long. V lost 0 bases, J lost 0 bases, and 12 bases lay in between. The CDR3 DNA follows: TGTGCCAGCAGCGTAGCTAATAGGGGTCCGAACACCGGGGAGCTGTTTTTT. It translates to CASSVANRGPNTGELFF.

The chain couples TRBV30 to TRBJ2-4; D remains unclear. The CDR3 consists of 14 residues. Trimming took 1 base from V and 5 from J, leaving 12 bases between them. CDR1 and CDR2 from the germline V gene are GTSNPN and SVGIG (reference sequence). Here the CDR3 reads CAWSASIKENIQYF. CDR3 sequence (DNA): TGTGCCTGGAGTGCGAGTATAAAAGAAAACATTCAGTACTTC. The variable domain in full, with the rest retrieved from reference TRBV30 and TRBJ2-4, is SQTIHQWPATLVQPVGSPLSLECTVEGTSNPNLYWYRQAAGRGLQLLFYSVGIGQISSEVPQNLSASRPQDRQFILSSKKLLLSDSGFYLCAWSASIKENIQYFGAGTRLSVL.